Listed below are T cell receptor beta chains from one sample, sequenced in a study of blood T cell repertoires in COVID-19. Profiled with immunoSEQ multiplex PCR; TCRdb holds only in-frame clones, not every one. The sample contains around 100,000 clones, roughly 90% of which appear only once. Sequencing was carried out using peripheral blood. The receptors here all came from a woman aged 55-70 years with acute or convalescent COVID-19. Each CDR3 is given with its conserved first and last residue. The D gene is left open where the match is weak. Clone size, where shown, is once, few, many, or a class for clones that have expanded.

D gene	J gene	clone size	V gene	CDR3 protein	CDR3 DNA
.	TRBJ1-5	.	TRBV19	CASSIHSGQPQHF	TGTGCCAGTAGTATACATTCCGGTCAGCCCCAGCATTTT
.	TRBJ1-6	once	TRBV6-1	CASRLTVNSPLHF	TGTGCCAGCAGGCTTACGGTTAATTCACCCCTCCACTTT
.	TRBJ1-2	.	TRBV5-6	CASSLFARVGIYGYTF	TGTGCCAGCAGCTTGTTTGCCAGGGTGGGAATTTATGGCTACACCTTC
.	TRBJ1-2	.	TRBV19	CASSISTLLGYTF	TGTGCCAGTAGTATTTCGACATTACTCGGCTACACCTTC
.	TRBJ2-5	.	TRBV19	CASSVRPLAGQETQYF	TGTGCCAGTAGTGTACGCCCGCTCGCAGGGCAAGAGACCCAGTACTTC
.	TRBJ2-3	once	TRBV6-6	CASSLGQSTDTQYF	TGTGCCAGCAGTCTCGGACAGTCAACAGATACGCAGTATTTT
.	TRBJ1-5	.	TRBV6-2/TRBV6-3	CASSYAGINQPQHF	TGTGCCAGCAGTTACGCAGGGATCAATCAGCCCCAGCATTTT
.	TRBJ1-1	.	TRBV19	CASSHRAREAEAFF	TGTGCCAGTAGCCACAGGGCGAGAGAAGCTGAAGCTTTCTTT
.	TRBJ2-7	.	TRBV3-1/TRBV3-2	CASSQDLEVQNEQYF	TGTGCCAGCAGCCAAGATCTTGAGGTGCAGAACGAGCAGTACTTC
.	TRBJ2-2	.	TRBV10-3	CAISAGDTGELFF	TGTGCCATCAGTGCGGGAGACACCGGGGAGCTGTTTTTT
TRBD2	TRBJ2-5	.	TRBV5-1	CASTPSALAEETQYF	TGCGCCAGTACTCCCTCCGCGCTAGCGGAAGAGACCCAGTACTTC
.	TRBJ2-4	.	TRBV14	CASSQDIGLGSTKNIQYF	TGTGCCAGCAGCCAAGATATAGGCTTAGGGAGTACCAAAAACATTCAGTACTTC
.	TRBJ1-6	.	TRBV9	CASSVEGHPNSPLHF	TGTGCCAGCAGCGTAGAGGGACATCCCAATTCACCCCTCCACTTT
.	TRBJ2-3	.	TRBV10-2	CASSESPVSADTQYF	TGCGCCAGCAGTGAGTCCCCAGTTTCCGCAGATACGCAGTATTTT
.	TRBJ1-4	.	TRBV5-1	CASSTGTNEKLFF	TGCGCCAGCAGCACAGGAACTAATGAAAAACTGTTTTTT
.	TRBJ2-6	.	TRBV2	CASSTGQSSGANVLTF	TGTGCCAGCAGTACGGGACAAAGCTCTGGGGCCAACGTCCTGACTTTC
.	TRBJ1-1	.	TRBV29-1	CSVWLHTGNTEAFF	TGCAGCGTTTGGCTTCATACAGGCAACACTGAAGCTTTCTTT
.	TRBJ2-3	.	TRBV25-1	CASSEWGGASTDTQYF	TGTGCCAGCAGTGAATGGGGCGGAGCTAGCACAGATACGCAGTATTTT
TRBD1	TRBJ1-2	.	TRBV28	CASSFLGQPYGYTF	TGTGCCAGCAGTTTCCTGGGACAGCCCTATGGCTACACCTTC
TRBD1	TRBJ1-1	.	TRBV29-1	CSVSSTGGTEAFF	TGCAGCGTTTCTTCGACAGGGGGAACTGAAGCTTTCTTT
.	TRBJ1-4	.	TRBV2	CASSEMAGAGEKLFF	TGTGCCAGCAGTGAGATGGCAGGGGCAGGGGAAAAACTGTTTTTT
.	TRBJ2-3	.	TRBV6-5	CASSYWASTDTQYF	TGTGCCAGCAGTTACTGGGCCAGCACAGATACGCAGTATTTT
.	TRBJ1-2	.	TRBV29-1	CSSDSYYGYTF	TGCAGCTCGGACAGCTACTATGGCTACACCTTC
.	TRBJ2-1	.	TRBV7-3	CASSLTQDNEQFF	TGTGCCAGCAGCTTAACCCAGGACAATGAGCAGTTCTTC
TRBD1	TRBJ1-2	few	TRBV6-2/TRBV6-3	CASSWGTAAWTF	TGTGCCAGCAGTTGGGGGACAGCCGCCTGGACCTTC
.	TRBJ1-5	once	TRBV30	CAWTGGSNQPQHF	TGTGCCTGGACGGGCGGGTCCAATCAGCCCCAGCATTTT
.	TRBJ1-2	.	TRBV2	CASSTRAAYYGYTF	TGTGCCAGCAGCACGAGGGCAGCGTACTATGGCTACACCTTC
TRBD2	TRBJ2-1	.	TRBV11-3	CASSRGLAADEQFF	TGTGCCAGCTCTCGAGGACTAGCGGCCGATGAGCAGTTCTTC
TRBD2	TRBJ2-3	once	TRBV19	CASSSALLAGVIDTQYF	TGTGCCAGTAGTTCCGCATTACTAGCGGGAGTTATAGATACGCAGTATTTT